The 5 T cell receptor beta chains in this list originate from one sample, sequenced in a study of beta chain features in type 1 diabetes. Study outcomes and limitations: TCRB CDR3s were moderately but significantly shorter in Type 1 diabetes patients in all four CD4+ subsets.

Expressed TCRB transcripts were sequenced because the entire RNA isolate underwent reverse transcription. TCRdb's table, derived via immunoSEQ multiplex PCR, lists solely in-frame clones and lacks some. The profile shows a few hundred thousand clones, roughly 12% of them singletons. These receptors' targets are unknown. Sequenced: naive CD4+ T cells from blood. These receptors were collected from a woman between 18 and 30 years old with type 1 diabetes.

The gene calls are TRBV30 and TRBJ2-5; a weak D match, TRBD2 (5 bases). Germline loops: CDR1 GTSNPN, CDR2 SVGIG (reference sequence). Trimming pared 1 base from V and 5 bases from J, leaving 11 bases between. This CDR3 spans 13 amino acids. CDR3: CAWSGRVVETQYF. Written as DNA, the CDR3 is TGTGCCTGGAGTGGGCGGGTCGTCGAGACCCAGTACTTC.

In this sample, this clone turned up a few times. The gene calls are TRBV5-4 and TRBJ2-3; the D gene is possibly TRBD1 (5 bases). Germline values: CDR1 SGHNT, CDR2 YYREEE (reference sequence). Trimming removed 4 bases at V and 2 bases at J, with 11 bases between. The CDR3 contains 14 residues. The DNA of the CDR3 is TGTGCCAGCAGCGCCGCACAGGCCACAGATACGCAGTATTTT. Its protein is CASSAAQATDTQYF.

This chain connects TRBV5-6 to TRBJ2-3; perhaps TRBD2 as D (5 bases). The length of the CDR3 is 14 residues. Germline V CDR1 and CDR2: SGHDT, YYEEEE. The V gene lost 2 bases and the J gene lost 5 bases, with 12 bases spanning the gap. The CDR3 sequence: CASSLPGKGDTQYF. Written as DNA, the CDR3 is TGTGCCAGCAGCTTACCGGGGAAAGGAGATACGCAGTATTTT. The full variable domain, completed using reference TRBV5-6 and TRBJ2-3, is DAGVTQSPTHLIKTRGQQVTLRCSPKSGHDTVSWYQQALGQGPQFIFQYYEEEERQRGNFPDRFSGHQFPNYSSELNVNALLLGDSALYLCASSLPGKGDTQYFGPGTRLTVL.

This clone was detected only a few times. This chain connects TRBV27 to TRBJ2-3; D is perhaps TRBD1 (5 bases). Germline lookup yields CDR1 MNHEY and CDR2 SMNVEV (reference sequence). V lost 7 bases, J lost 0 bases, and 11 bases lay in between. This CDR3 is 14 amino acids long. CDR3 nucleotide sequence: TGTGCCAGCAAAACCGACAGAAGCACAGATACGCAGTATTTT. Translated, it gives CASKTDRSTDTQYF.

The rearrangement joins TRBV11-3 to TRBJ1-5; D remains unclear. CDR1 is SGHNT and CDR2 is YENEEA in the germline V gene. The V end was cut by 4 bases, the J end by 1 base, with 14 bases between. The CDR3 is made up of 16 amino acids. The CDR3 region has the DNA TGTGCCAGCAGCTCGGGTCCGAGGGAGAGCAATCAGCCCCAGCATTTT. This codes for CASSSGPRESNQPQHF. Filled out from reference TRBV11-3 and TRBJ1-5, the complete variable domain reads EAGVVQSPRYKIIEKKQPVAFWCNPISGHNTLYWYLQNLGQGPELLIRYENEEAVDDSQLPKDRFSAERLKGVDSTLKIQPAELGDSAVYLCASSSGPRESNQPQHFGDGTRLSIL.